The 27 T cell receptor beta chains given below trace back to one sample, sequenced in a study of cytomegalovirus exposure and HLA in healthy donors. Primers included in the PCR were 60 Vbeta and 13 Jbeta primers. Data came from immunoSEQ multiplex PCR; TCRdb stores just in-frame clones and leaves some out. The profile shows about 110,000 clones, 75% of them singletons. The specimen sequenced was PBMCs. The receptor set was obtained from a male donor in good health and CMV-seropositive.

The CDR3 sequence: CASSQDKSTGDSSYNSPLHF. CDR3 in DNA: TGCGCCAGCAGCCAAGATAAGAGTACAGGCGATAGCTCCTATAATTCACCCCTCCACTTT. V and J are TRBV4-3 and TRBJ1-6; maybe TRBD1 (5 bases). The CDR3 has 20 amino acids. V lost 0 bases, J lost 0 bases, and 18 bases lay in between. The germline CDR1 and CDR2 sequences are LGHNA and YSLEER.

The rearrangement links TRBV7-2 to TRBJ1-5; the match to TRBD1 covers 7 bases. Germline CDR1 is SGHTA and CDR2 is FQGNSA. V trimming: 4 bases; J trimming: 4 bases; junction bases outside the gene matches: 7. This CDR3 has 15 residues. CDR3 residues: CASSWNRGTNQPQHF. The CDR3 DNA is TGTGCCAGCAGCTGGAACAGGGGAACTAATCAGCCCCAGCATTTT.

V is TRBV28 and J is TRBJ2-7; D is unclear. The CDR3 totals 11 residues. V lost 6 bases, J lost 5 bases, and 8 bases lay in between. Germline CDR1 and CDR2: MDHEN and SYDVKM. CDR3 in amino acids: CASSVRDEQYF. DNA for the CDR3: TGTGCCAGCAGCGTTCGGGACGAGCAGTACTTC. Complete variable domain (other parts from reference TRBV28 and TRBJ2-7): DVKVTQSSRYLVKRTGEKVFLECVQDMDHENMFWYRQDPGLGLRLIYFSYDVKMKEKGDIPEGYSVSREKKERFSLILESASTNQTSMYLCASSVRDEQYFGPGTRLTVT.

The V gene is TRBV5-1, the J gene TRBJ2-1; TRBD1 matches at 7 bases. J gave up 8 bases and V 4 bases, and 12 bases lay outside the gene matches. From germline, CDR1 is SGHRS and CDR2 YFSETQ. This CDR3 is built from 15 residues. The CDR3 spells CASSTGTVTPHEQFF. CDR3 nucleotide sequence: TGCGCCAGCAGCACCGGGACAGTAACACCCCATGAGCAGTTCTTC.

The rearrangement joins TRBV4-1 to TRBJ2-1; 7 bases match TRBD1. CDR3 length: 15 amino acids. Unmatched junction bases numbered 5, after V lost 4 bases and J lost 2 bases. Germline CDR1 and CDR2: MGHRA and YSYEKL. In nucleotides, the CDR3 is TGCGCCAGCAGCCCACTAGGGACAGCCTACAATGAGCAGTTCTTC. Protein: CASSPLGTAYNEQFF.

The sample holds a few counts of this clone. The rearrangement uses TRBV7-6 and TRBJ1-2, with TRBD1 matching over 7 bases. In germline, CDR1 is SGHVS, CDR2 FNYEAQ. The length of the CDR3 is 14 residues. The V gene end was trimmed by 5 bases and the J gene end by 7 bases; junction bases not matched to a gene: 10. CDR3 amino acids: CASSPTGKGRGYTF. DNA of the CDR3: TGTGCCAGCAGCCCGACAGGGAAGGGACGTGGCTACACCTTC.

This chain joins TRBV4-1 and TRBJ2-3; no firm D call. CDR1 and CDR2 (germline): MGHRA, YSYEKL. This CDR3 contains 17 residues. V lost 0 bases and J 6 bases, leaving 19 bases between the germline ends. CDR3 sequence (DNA): TGCGCCAGCAGCCAAGATTTGTACAGCCCGCTGCGTGATACGCAGTATTTT. Its translation is CASSQDLYSPLRDTQYF.

The chain is built from TRBV28 and TRBJ2-3; D perhaps matches TRBD1 (6 bases). From germline, CDR1 is MDHEN and CDR2 SYDVKM. V lost 3 bases and J 5 bases, leaving 12 bases between the germline ends. This CDR3 is built from 14 residues. Here the CDR3 reads CASSFGGPEDTQYF. CDR3 sequence (DNA): TGTGCCAGCAGTTTTGGGGGCCCGGAAGATACGCAGTATTTT.

This chain uses TRBV7-9 with TRBJ1-1, with 8 bases fitting TRBD1. With 1 base clipped from V and 3 bases from J, the junction kept 4 bases outside the gene matches. The CDR3 runs to 15 residues. Germline values: CDR1 SEHNR, CDR2 FQNEAQ (reference sequence). DNA of the CDR3: TGTGCCAGCAGCTTAGGGGCAGGGGGCTACACTGAAGCTTTCTTT. Translation gives CASSLGAGGYTEAFF.

V gene TRBV9 combines with J gene TRBJ1-1; TRBD1 might be the D (5 bases). Trimming removed 0 bases at V and 2 bases at J, with 11 bases between. Looked up from germline, CDR1 is SGDLS and CDR2 is YYNGEE. This CDR3 spans 15 amino acids. CDR3 sequence: CASSVVGRGNTEAFF. In DNA, the CDR3 is TGTGCCAGCAGCGTAGTGGGGAGGGGCAACACTGAAGCTTTCTTT.

This chain uses TRBV4-2 with TRBJ1-2; a weak D match, TRBD1 (6 bases). CDR3 length equals 16 residues. Germline V CDR1 and CDR2: LGHNA, YNFKEQ. V was shortened by 2 bases and J by 7 bases, with 20 bases between the two germline ends. Written as DNA, the CDR3 is TGTGCCAGCAGCCAAATGCAGATGGGCAGGGGAAGTGGCTACACCTTC. Residues: CASSQMQMGRGSGYTF.

The chain couples TRBV19 to TRBJ2-3, with D maybe TRBD1 (5 bases). V lost 3 bases and J 1 base, leaving 11 bases between the germline ends. This CDR3 has 15 amino acids. Germline V gene data show CDR1 as LNHDA and CDR2 as SQIVND (reference sequence). As DNA, the CDR3 is TGTGCCAGTAGTATTAGGGGCGAAGGCACAGATACGCAGTATTTT. Translating it yields CASSIRGEGTDTQYF.

The rearrangement links TRBV6-5 to TRBJ2-5; possibly TRBD2 for D (6 bases). CDR1 and CDR2 (germline): MNHEY, SVGAGI. The CDR3 contains 14 residues. V lost 2 bases to trimming and J lost 0 bases, with 7 bases between them. The CDR3 DNA follows: TGTGCCAGCAGTTACGGGGGGAACCAAGAGACCCAGTACTTC. It encodes CASSYGGNQETQYF.

The V and J genes are TRBV7-3 and TRBJ1-1; TRBD1 matches 7 bases. This CDR3 spans 13 amino acids. V trimming: 5 bases; J trimming: 3 bases; junction bases outside the gene matches: 3. Germline CDR1 is SGHTA and CDR2 is FQGTGA. As DNA, the CDR3 is TGTGCCAGCAGCGAAGGGACAGACACTGAAGCTTTCTTT. It translates to CASSEGTDTEAFF.

The chain employs TRBV19 and TRBJ1-1, with D uncertain. The CDR3 consists of 15 residues. Germline V lookup: CDR1 LNHDA, CDR2 SQIVND (reference sequence). The V end lost 0 bases, the J end lost 1 base, and 9 bases lay between the germline ends. The chain's CDR3 is CASSIDHSRNTEAFF. CDR3 sequence (DNA): TGTGCCAGTAGTATAGATCACAGCAGGAACACTGAAGCTTTCTTT.

The chain is built from TRBV7-9 and TRBJ2-2; unclear D gene. The CDR3 contains 12 residues. Germline CDR1 SEHNR, CDR2 FQNEAQ (reference sequence). The V end lost 6 bases, the J end lost 6 bases, and 8 bases lay between the germline ends. The DNA of the CDR3 is TGTGCCAGCAGGCACATGGCCGGGGAGCTGTTTTTT. Its translation is CASRHMAGELFF. Combining the CDR3 with reference TRBV7-9 and TRBJ2-2 gives the whole variable domain DTGVSQNPRHKITKRGQNVTFRCDPISEHNRLYWYRQTLGQGPEFLTYFQNEAQLEKSRLLSDRFSAERPKGSFSTLEIQRTEQGDSAMYLCASRHMAGELFFGEGSRLTVL.

This rearrangement joins TRBV27 to TRBJ2-5; the D gene is possibly TRBD2 (7 bases). Germline CDR1 reads MNHEY; CDR2 reads SMNVEV (reference sequence). V shed 6 bases and J shed 0 bases, with 20 bases lying between them. The CDR3 is 17 residues long. The CDR3 sequence: CASRTLGASGYQETQYF. The DNA of the CDR3 is TGTGCCAGCAGGACCCTGGGGGCTAGCGGTTACCAAGAGACCCAGTACTTC.

The rearrangement joins TRBV13 to TRBJ2-5; 14 positions match TRBD2. The CDR3 totals 17 residues. CDR1 and CDR2 from the germline V gene are PRHDT and FYEKMQ (reference sequence). The J segment lost 1 base and the V segment lost 4 bases, leaving 5 bases of the junction unmatched. CDR3 bases: TGTGCCAGCAGCTCCCGGACTAGCGGGAGGCCCCAAGAGACCCAGTACTTC. Residues: CASSSRTSGRPQETQYF.

The genes are TRBV25-1 and TRBJ2-5; weak D call: TRBD2 (5 bases). The CDR3 is 15 amino acids. From germline, CDR1 is MGHDK and CDR2 SYGVNS. V lost 5 bases to trimming and J lost 2 bases, with 15 bases between them. The CDR3 loop is CASSPRLAKQETQYF. As DNA, the CDR3 is TGTGCCAGCAGTCCGAGATTAGCGAAACAAGAGACCCAGTACTTC. Looking up the rest from reference TRBV25-1 and TRBJ2-5 gives the full variable domain: EADIYQTPRYLVIGTGKKITLECSQTMGHDKMYWYQQDPGMELHLIHYSYGVNSTEKGDLSSESTVSRIRTEHFPLTLESARPSHTSQYLCASSPRLAKQETQYFGPGTRLLVL.

The chain's CDR3 is CASSLALGWGHTEAFF. The CDR3 DNA sequence: TGTGCCAGCAGCTTAGCTTTAGGTTGGGGGCACACTGAAGCTTTCTTT. V and J are TRBV7-9 and TRBJ1-1, with a weak D call TRBD1 (6 bases). Germline CDR1 and CDR2: SEHNR and FQNEAQ (reference sequence). The CDR3 length is 16 residues. The ends were cut back, 0 bases at V and 3 bases at J, with 14 bases in the middle.

The chain combines TRBV19 with TRBJ2-6; D possibly corresponds to TRBD1 (6 bases). In germline, CDR1 is LNHDA, CDR2 SQIVND (reference sequence). The V and J ends lost 5 bases and 1 base respectively, with 18 bases between them. The CDR3 loop spans 18 amino acids. CDR3 in amino acids: CASSPRDTFQSGANVLTF. In nucleotides, the CDR3 is TGTGCCAGTAGTCCCCGGGACACATTCCAATCTGGGGCCAACGTCCTGACTTTC.

This chain links TRBV4-2 with TRBJ2-3; tentative D call: TRBD2 (7 bases). Deletions cut 4 bases from V and 0 bases from J, with 23 bases between. Germline CDR1 reads LGHNA; CDR2 reads YNFKEQ. The CDR3 consists of 19 residues. CDR3: CASSRGGGAWGTSTDTQYF. The CDR3 nucleotides are TGTGCCAGCAGCCGGGGAGGGGGTGCTTGGGGTACTAGCACAGATACGCAGTATTTT.

This chain connects TRBV29-1 to TRBJ1-5, with 7 bases lining up with TRBD1. Germline CDR1 SQVTM, CDR2 ANQGSEA. CDR3 length: 14 amino acids. J gave up 7 bases and V 4 bases, and 10 bases lay outside the gene matches. The CDR3 loop is CSVGDIRGAQPQHF. CDR3 DNA: TGCAGCGTTGGGGATATCAGGGGGGCCCAGCCCCAGCATTTT.

The chain links TRBV28 to TRBJ2-3; D is possibly TRBD2 (5 bases). In germline, CDR1 is MDHEN, CDR2 SYDVKM. This CDR3 spans 15 amino acids. Trimming took off 3 bases at V and 0 bases at J, with 10 bases between the two ends. Written as DNA, the CDR3 is TGTGCCAGCAGTTTTAGTCGCGGGAGCACAGATACGCAGTATTTT. This translates into CASSFSRGSTDTQYF.

The chain couples TRBV4-3 to TRBJ1-4; possibly TRBD1 for D (5 bases). V lost 0 bases, J lost 2 bases, and 10 bases lay in between. The CDR3 is made up of 16 amino acids. Germline V gene sequence: CDR1 LGHNA, CDR2 YSLEER. In DNA, the CDR3 is TGCGCCAGCAGCCAAGAAGGGGCGGGGACTAATGAAAAACTGTTTTTT. Translating gives CASSQEGAGTNEKLFF.

This clone has only a few counts. This chain joins TRBV7-6 and TRBJ1-2, with 11 bases fitting TRBD1. The V gene end was trimmed by 1 base and the J gene end by 8 bases; junction bases not matched to a gene: 6. The V gene's germline CDR1 is SGHVS and CDR2 FNYEAQ. The CDR3 extends over 15 amino acids. CDR3 sequence reads: CASSLGTGGAWGYTF. The CDR3 DNA reads TGTGCCAGCAGCTTAGGGACAGGGGGCGCCTGGGGCTACACCTTC.

This clone showed up just a few times. Here the CDR3 DNA reads TGTGCCAGTACTCAGGGGGCGGGACAGCCCCAGCATTTT. This codes for CASTQGAGQPQHF. The V call is TRBV19, the J call TRBJ1-5, with TRBD1 identical over 8 bases. V shed 7 bases, J shed 7 bases, and the junction held 6 bases outside the gene matches. Germline V lookup: CDR1 LNHDA, CDR2 SQIVND (reference sequence). The CDR3 is 13 residues long.